Below are 30 T cell receptor beta chains sequenced from a single sample in a study of blood T cell repertoires in COVID-19. The table came from immunoSEQ multiplex PCR; TCRdb's copy has only in-frame clones and leaves some out. The table lists some 120,000 clones, around four fifths of them singletons. The specimen was peripheral blood. The receptor set was obtained from a man aged 30 to 39 with acute or convalescent COVID-19.

CDR3 coding DNA: TGTGCCAGCAGACTAGCGGGGGAGGTTGAGCAGTTCTTC. Protein: CASRLAGEVEQFF. The gene calls are TRBV6-5 and TRBJ2-1, with 11 nucleotides matching TRBD2. V shed 6 bases, J shed 9 bases, and the junction held 4 bases outside the gene matches. CDR1 is MNHEY and CDR2 is SVGAGI in the germline V gene. CDR3 length equals 13 residues.

This clone was observed many times. This chain uses TRBV4-2 with TRBJ2-7; perhaps TRBD2 as D (5 bases). Trimming took 1 base from V and 3 from J, leaving 10 bases between them. The CDR3 loop spans 14 amino acids. Germline CDR1 LGHNA, CDR2 YNFKEQ. The CDR3 DNA sequence: TGTGCCAGCAGCCAAGGTCGGGGTGACTACGAGCAGTACTTC. Protein: CASSQGRGDYEQYF.

The chain recombines TRBV15 with TRBJ2-1, with a possible D match to TRBD2 (6 bases). The CDR3 is 16 residues long. Germline V lookup: CDR1 LNHNV, CDR2 YYDKDF (reference sequence). Trimming removed 1 base at V and 2 bases at J, with 12 bases between. This CDR3 reads CATSRGGESPYNEQFF. As DNA, the CDR3 is TGTGCCACCAGCAGAGGGGGGGAGTCCCCCTACAATGAGCAGTTCTTC.

The V gene is TRBV21-1, the J gene TRBJ1-1. TRBV21-1 is deemed a pseudogene. The CDR3 sequence is 14 residues long. DNA of the CDR3: TGTGCCAGCAGCAGCGTCGGTCCGAACACTGAAGCTTTCTTT. The encoded protein is CASSSVGPNTEAFF.

This clone was observed many times. V is TRBV30 and J is TRBJ1-1, with unresolved D. Looked up from germline, CDR1 is GTSNPN and CDR2 is SVGIG (reference sequence). CDR3 length equals 13 residues. V was cut by 5 bases and J by 4 bases, with 14 bases left in between. The CDR3 bases are TGTGCCTGGGGAACTGGGAGCGGCACTGAAGCTTTCTTT. It translates to CAWGTGSGTEAFF.

The chain joins TRBV7-9 to TRBJ1-1; 8 bases are shared with TRBD1. V trimming: 4 bases; J trimming: 2 bases; junction bases outside the gene matches: 3. Germline V gene data show CDR1 as SEHNR and CDR2 as FQNEAQ (reference sequence). The CDR3 has 14 amino acids. As DNA, the CDR3 is TGTGCCAGCAGCTACACAGGGGGTAACACTGAAGCTTTCTTT. Amino acid sequence: CASSYTGGNTEAFF.

V is TRBV6-1 and J is TRBJ2-7, with D possibly TRBD1 on 5 matching bases. There are 14 residues in the CDR3. V shed 1 base and J shed 0 bases, with 7 bases lying between them. Germline loops: CDR1 MNHNS, CDR2 SASEGT. This CDR3 reads CASSEDRFSYEQYV. The CDR3 DNA follows: TGTGCCAGCAGTGAAGACAGGTTCTCCTACGAGCAGTACGTC.

The chain combines TRBV18 with TRBJ2-1, with D perhaps TRBD1 (6 bases). The CDR3 length is 20 residues. Looked up from germline, CDR1 is KGHSH and CDR2 is LQKENI. Trimming took off 0 bases at V and 4 bases at J, with 25 bases between the two ends. The CDR3 bases are TGTGCCAGCTCACCACCGTCCCCTGGGACCGGGACACTTCTTTACAATGAGCAGTTCTTC. Amino acids: CASSPPSPGTGTLLYNEQFF.

The V call is TRBV25-1, the J call TRBJ2-1; tentative D call: TRBD1 (5 bases). Germline CDR1 and CDR2: MGHDK and SYGVNS. Trimming took 3 bases from V and 5 from J, leaving 20 bases between them. There are 17 residues in the CDR3. The CDR3 region has the DNA TGTGCCAGCAGTGAGGCAGAAGGGGCAGGGTCCAACAATGAGCAGTTCTTC. Residues: CASSEAEGAGSNNEQFF.

The V and J genes are TRBV6-4 and TRBJ2-1; TRBD2 is a possible D gene (5 bases). The CDR3 runs to 13 residues. CDR1 is MRHNA, CDR2 SNTAGT, per germline. V dropped 0 bases and J dropped 9 bases, with 9 bases sitting between them. The CDR3 sequence: CASSDSSEGEQFF. The CDR3 coding sequence is TGTGCCAGCAGTGACTCTAGCGAAGGTGAGCAGTTCTTC.

The V gene is TRBV10-2, the J gene TRBJ1-2; D uncertain. V lost 4 bases and J 4 bases, leaving 19 bases between the germline ends. This CDR3 region has 16 residues. Germline V gives CDR1 WSHSY, CDR2 SAAADI. CDR3 sequence: CASSAQSTQFVYGYTF. The CDR3, as DNA: TGCGCCAGCAGTGCCCAGTCGACTCAATTTGTCTATGGCTACACCTTC.

The gene calls are TRBV6-2 or TRBV6-3 and TRBJ1-5; 8 nucleotides line up with TRBD1. The CDR3 extends over 16 amino acids. The junction had 7 bases not matched to a gene; V was cut back by 4 bases and J by 2 bases. Germline assignment: CDR1 MNHEY and CDR2 SVGEGT. The CDR3 DNA follows: TGTGCCAGCAGTTGGGGACAGGCGGGGGGCAATCAGCCCCAGCATTTT. Its protein product is CASSWGQAGGNQPQHF.

This sequence joins TRBV10-3 and TRBJ2-3, with D possibly matching TRBD2 (5 bases). The V and J ends lost 0 bases and 0 bases respectively, with 10 bases between them. CDR1 is ENHRY and CDR2 is SYGVKD in the germline V gene. The CDR3 consists of 16 residues. For the CDR3, the DNA is TGTGCCATCAGTGAGTCCGTAGGCGGGAGCACAGATACGCAGTATTTT. This gives the protein CAISESVGGSTDTQYF.

V usage is TRBV11-2 and J usage is TRBJ2-7; 7 bases agree with TRBD1. V lost 1 base and J lost 3; bases outside the gene matches: 3. The germline V gene encodes CDR1 SGHAT and CDR2 FQNNGV. This CDR3 comprises 14 residues. The CDR3 region is CASSLAGQFYEQYV. The CDR3 nucleotides are TGTGCCAGCAGCTTAGCGGGACAGTTCTACGAGCAGTACGTC.

This sequence joins TRBV25-1 and TRBJ1-3; D might be TRBD1 (6 bases). The CDR3 is 15 amino acids. Germline CDR1 reads MGHDK; CDR2 reads SYGVNS. V lost 5 bases to trimming and J lost 2 bases, with 13 bases between them. The CDR3 DNA is TGTGCCAGCAGTCTTACCGGGGGGCCTGGAAACACCATATATTTT. Its protein product is CASSLTGGPGNTIYF.

CDR3 region: CATSRVLAGEQFF. The CDR3 DNA reads as TGTGCCACCAGCAGAGTACTAGCGGGAGAGCAGTTCTTC. The gene calls are TRBV15 and TRBJ2-1, with TRBD2 matching over 10 bases. J lost 10 bases, V lost 1 base, and 1 base had no gene match. Germline CDR1 LNHNV, CDR2 YYDKDF (reference sequence). CDR3 length: 13 amino acids.

The rearrangement joins TRBV29-1 to TRBJ1-3; D ambiguous. The CDR3 is 16 residues long. Trimming took off 5 bases at V and 0 bases at J, with 17 bases between the two ends. Germline CDR1 is SQVTM and CDR2 is ANQGSEA. The CDR3 reads CSVLGPQVISGNTIYF. The CDR3 region has the DNA TGCAGCGTTTTAGGCCCTCAGGTGATCTCTGGAAACACCATATATTTT.

The CDR3 region is CASSYRGRGYTF. The CDR3 DNA follows: TGTGCCAGCAGTTACAGGGGTCGGGGCTACACCTTC. This rearrangement joins TRBV6-2 or TRBV6-3 to TRBJ1-2; TRBD1 might be the D (5 bases). Trimming left V 2 bases short and J 8 bases short, with 9 bases between. The CDR3 sequence is 12 residues long. Germline CDR1 reads MNHEY; CDR2 reads SVGEGT.

J is TRBJ1-2 and V is TRBV7-2; 8 bases match TRBD1. Germline V gives CDR1 SGHTA, CDR2 FQGNSA. The CDR3 loop spans 15 amino acids. V lost 1 base to trimming and J lost 4 bases; unmatched junction nucleotides: 5. CDR3 region: CASSLGQGTVYGYTF. The CDR3 nucleotides are TGTGCCAGCAGCTTAGGACAGGGGACCGTCTATGGCTACACCTTC. Filled out from reference TRBV7-2 and TRBJ1-2, the complete variable domain reads GAGVSQSPSNKVTEKGKDVELRCDPISGHTALYWYRQSLGQGLEFLIYFQGNSAPDKSGLPSDRFSAERTGGSVSTLTIQRTQQEDSAVYLCASSLGQGTVYGYTFGSGTRLTVV.

This clone was detected a few times. The genes are TRBV21-1 and TRBJ2-7; no check of the table's D call, TRBD1, against the DNA was made. TRBV21-1 is designated a pseudogene. CDR3 length: 21 residues. DNA of the CDR3: TGTGCCAGCAGCAAAGTTTTTCGGACAGGGGTATCTCAGGCCCTTCCTAGCGAGCAGTACGTC. This sequence encodes CASSKVFRTGVSQALPSEQYV.

CDR3 sequence reads: CASSYQGAGGDGYTF. The CDR3 coding sequence is TGTGCCAGCAGTTACCAGGGGGCGGGAGGGGACGGCTACACCTTC. This rearrangement joins TRBV6-5 to TRBJ1-2; 8 bases map to TRBD1. Per germline, CDR1 MNHEY and CDR2 SVGAGI. Unmatched junction bases numbered 10, after V lost 2 bases and J lost 8 bases. The CDR3 runs to 15 residues.

The V call is TRBV6-5, the J call TRBJ2-5; 9 bases agree with TRBD2. The CDR3 is made up of 15 amino acids. The junction had 10 bases not matched to a gene; V was cut back by 6 bases and J by 5 bases. Germline CDR1 reads MNHEY; CDR2 reads SVGAGI. In DNA form, the CDR3 reads TGTGCCAGCAGCGGTAGCGGGAGCCCCGGGGAGACCCAGTACTTC. Its protein is CASSGSGSPGETQYF.

This clone was detected only a few times. The chain employs TRBV7-9 and TRBJ1-2; no reliable D call. Trimming removed 1 base at V and 6 bases at J, with 12 bases between. The CDR3 is 14 residues long. Germline V gives CDR1 SEHNR, CDR2 FQNEAQ (reference sequence). The CDR3 protein is CASSLVEGPHGYTF. In DNA form, the CDR3 reads TGTGCCAGCAGCTTAGTAGAGGGTCCGCATGGCTACACCTTC.

V and J are TRBV13 and TRBJ1-2; D not resolved. Per the germline V gene, CDR1 is PRHDT and CDR2 is FYEKMQ (reference sequence). The CDR3 extends over 14 amino acids. With 0 bases removed from V and 6 bases from J, the gap between germline ends came to 11 bases. This CDR3 is CASSLGEGSHGYTF. The DNA for the CDR3 is TGTGCCAGCAGCTTAGGCGAGGGATCCCATGGCTACACCTTC.

The chain joins TRBV7-2 to TRBJ2-4; TRBD2 might be the D (5 bases). Germline V CDR1 and CDR2: SGHTA, FQGNSA. V shed 1 base and J shed 5 bases, with 12 bases lying between them. This CDR3 contains 15 residues. The CDR3 is CASSLDPARENIQYF. Here the CDR3 DNA reads TGTGCCAGCAGCTTAGACCCCGCGAGGGAAAACATTCAGTACTTC.

V is TRBV3-1 (or the pseudogene TRBV3-2) and J is TRBJ2-5, with D possibly being TRBD2 (5 bases). CDR1 LGHDT and CDR2 YNNKEL come from the germline V gene (reference sequence). Trimming removed 4 bases from V and 5 bases from J, with 23 bases in between. CDR3 length: 17 residues. Here the CDR3 reads CASSPSQDSQRGETQYF. DNA of the CDR3: TGTGCCAGCAGCCCGAGTCAGGACTCTCAAAGAGGGGAGACCCAGTACTTC.

This chain joins TRBV5-4 and TRBJ2-1; 8 bases map to TRBD2. This CDR3 spans 15 amino acids. CDR1 is SGHNT and CDR2 is YYREEE in the germline V gene (reference sequence). J lost 3 bases, V lost 0 bases, and 2 bases had no gene match. CDR3 sequence reads: CASSLGLAGYNEQFF. The CDR3 DNA sequence: TGTGCCAGCAGCTTGGGGCTAGCGGGCTACAATGAGCAGTTCTTC. Full variable domain (missing parts from reference TRBV5-4 and TRBJ2-1): ETGVTQSPTHLIKTRGQQVTLRCSSQSGHNTVSWYQQALGQGPQFIFQYYREEENGRGNFPPRFSGLQFPNYSSELNVNALELDDSALYLCASSLGLAGYNEQFFGPGTRLTVL.

V usage is TRBV18 and J usage is TRBJ2-1, with D possibly being TRBD2 (6 bases). The ends were cut back, 3 bases at V and 6 bases at J, with 18 bases in the middle. This CDR3 has 16 residues. Germline CDR1 is KGHSH and CDR2 is LQKENI. CDR3 in amino acids: CASSPSSPSEINEQFF. The CDR3 nucleotides are TGTGCCAGCTCACCTAGCTCTCCTAGCGAGATCAATGAGCAGTTCTTC.

The chain joins TRBV3-1 (or the pseudogene TRBV3-2) to TRBJ1-3; no definite D call. The CDR3 has 14 residues. Trimming left V 2 bases short and J 3 bases short, with 8 bases between. Germline CDR1 is LGHDT and CDR2 is YNNKEL (reference sequence). The CDR3 coding sequence is TGTGCCAGCAGCCAATTTCCTATTGGAAACACCATATATTTT. The encoded protein is CASSQFPIGNTIYF.

This clone was found many times. This sequence joins TRBV21-1 and TRBJ2-7; the D call in the table, TRBD1, was not verified against the DNA. TRBV21-1 is a listed pseudogene. CDR3 length: 14 residues. Written as DNA, the CDR3 is TGTGCCAGCAGCAAATTAGACAGGGGCTACGAGCAGTACGTC. Residues: CASSKLDRGYEQYV.